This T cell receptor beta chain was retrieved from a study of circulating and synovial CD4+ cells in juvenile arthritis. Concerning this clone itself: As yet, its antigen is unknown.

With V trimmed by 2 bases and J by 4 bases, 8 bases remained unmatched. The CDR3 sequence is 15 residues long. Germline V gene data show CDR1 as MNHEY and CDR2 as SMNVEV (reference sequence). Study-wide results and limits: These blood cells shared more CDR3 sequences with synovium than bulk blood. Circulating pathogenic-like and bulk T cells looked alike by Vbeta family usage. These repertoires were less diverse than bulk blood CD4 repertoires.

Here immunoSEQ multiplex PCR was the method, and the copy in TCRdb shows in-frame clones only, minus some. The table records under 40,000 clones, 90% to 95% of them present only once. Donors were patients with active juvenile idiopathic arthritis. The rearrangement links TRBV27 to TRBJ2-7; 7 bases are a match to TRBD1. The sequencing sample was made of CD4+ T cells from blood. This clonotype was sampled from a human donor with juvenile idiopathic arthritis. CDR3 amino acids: CASSLSVTGKYEQYF. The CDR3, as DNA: TGTGCCAGCAGTTTAAGTGTGACAGGGAAATACGAGCAGTACTTC.